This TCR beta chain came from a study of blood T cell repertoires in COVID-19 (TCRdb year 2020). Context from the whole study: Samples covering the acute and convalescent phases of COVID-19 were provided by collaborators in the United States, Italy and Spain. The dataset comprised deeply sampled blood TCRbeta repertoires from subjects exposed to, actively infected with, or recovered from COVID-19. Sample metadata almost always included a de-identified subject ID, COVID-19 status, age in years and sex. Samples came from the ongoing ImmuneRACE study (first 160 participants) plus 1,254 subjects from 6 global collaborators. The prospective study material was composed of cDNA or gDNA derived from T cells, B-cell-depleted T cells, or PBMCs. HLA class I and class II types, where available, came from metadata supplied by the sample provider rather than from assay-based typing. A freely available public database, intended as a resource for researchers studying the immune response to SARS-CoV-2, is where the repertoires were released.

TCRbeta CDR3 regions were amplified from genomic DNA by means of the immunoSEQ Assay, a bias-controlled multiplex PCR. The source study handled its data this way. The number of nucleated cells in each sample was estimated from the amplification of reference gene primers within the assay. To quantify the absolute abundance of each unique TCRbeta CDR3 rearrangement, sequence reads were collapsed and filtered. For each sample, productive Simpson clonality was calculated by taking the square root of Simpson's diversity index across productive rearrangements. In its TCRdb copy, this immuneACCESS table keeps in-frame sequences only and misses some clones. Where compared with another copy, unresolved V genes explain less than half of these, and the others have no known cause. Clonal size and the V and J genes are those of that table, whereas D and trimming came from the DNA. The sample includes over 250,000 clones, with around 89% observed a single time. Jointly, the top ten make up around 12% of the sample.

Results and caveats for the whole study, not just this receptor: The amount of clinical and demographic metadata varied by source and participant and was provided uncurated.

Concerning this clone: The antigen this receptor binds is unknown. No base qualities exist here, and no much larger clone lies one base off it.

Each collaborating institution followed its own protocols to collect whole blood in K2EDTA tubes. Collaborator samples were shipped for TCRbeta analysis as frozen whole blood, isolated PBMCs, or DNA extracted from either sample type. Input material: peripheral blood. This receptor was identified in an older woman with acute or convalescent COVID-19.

The nucleotide sequence is TGTGCCATCAGTGAAGGGCGGGATGGGGTCTACAATGAGCAGTTCTTC. This encodes CAISEGRDGVYNEQFF. Recombination connected TRBV10-3 to TRBJ2-1; the D region possibly corresponds to TRBD2 (6 bases align). V is reduced by 3 bases and J by 3 bases, leaving a spacing of 15 bases between them. According to the germline V gene, CDR1 reads ENHRY and CDR2 reads SYGVKD. The CDR3 sequence holds 16 residues, the cysteine and phenylalanine included. The entry retains the CDR3 DNA only, 48 bases that are in frame from base 1.